Sequencing of this TCR beta chain was carried out in a study of T cell clonality in common variable immunodeficiency. Profiling relied on immunoSEQ multiplex PCR, and the TCRdb table lists in-frame clones only, not all of them. The table lists about 47,000 clones, with no singletons. In its sample, this clone was seen many times. The read finishes 3 residues shy of the CDR3 end, and the germline J gene is used to complete it. The length of the CDR3 is 17 residues. The germline V gene encodes CDR1 MDHEN and CDR2 SYDVKM. V gave up 5 bases and J gave up 4 bases; unmatched junction bases: 12. V and J are TRBV28 and TRBJ2-1, with 9 nucleotides matching TRBD1. The origin of this receptor is a person aged 18 to 70 in good health. Sample: peripheral blood mononuclear cells. The CDR3 region is CASSLLGTGNDYNEQFF. Incomplete CDR3 DNA: TGTGCCAGCAGTCTATTGGGGACAGGGAATGATTACAATGAG.